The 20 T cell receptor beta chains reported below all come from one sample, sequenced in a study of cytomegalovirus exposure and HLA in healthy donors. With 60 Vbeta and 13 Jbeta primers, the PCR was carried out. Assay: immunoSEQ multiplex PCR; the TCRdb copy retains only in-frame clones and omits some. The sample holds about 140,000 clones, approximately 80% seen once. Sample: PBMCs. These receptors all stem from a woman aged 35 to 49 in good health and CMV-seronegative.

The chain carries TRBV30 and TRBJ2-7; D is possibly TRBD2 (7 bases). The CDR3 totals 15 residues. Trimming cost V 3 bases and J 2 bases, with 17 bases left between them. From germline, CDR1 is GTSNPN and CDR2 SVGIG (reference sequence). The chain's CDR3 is CAWRLEGGQAYEQYF. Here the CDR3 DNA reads TGTGCCTGGAGGCTCGAGGGGGGGCAGGCCTACGAGCAGTACTTC.

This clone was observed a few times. CDR3 DNA sequence: TGTGCCAGCAGCACGGGGACTAGCTCCTACAATGAGCAGTTCTTC. Translation: CASSTGTSSYNEQFF. The V gene is TRBV7-2, the J gene TRBJ2-1; TRBD2 matches 8 bases. The CDR3 consists of 15 residues. Per germline, CDR1 SGHTA and CDR2 FQGNSA. Trimming at V came to 5 bases and at J to 0 bases, leaving 3 bases not matched to a gene.

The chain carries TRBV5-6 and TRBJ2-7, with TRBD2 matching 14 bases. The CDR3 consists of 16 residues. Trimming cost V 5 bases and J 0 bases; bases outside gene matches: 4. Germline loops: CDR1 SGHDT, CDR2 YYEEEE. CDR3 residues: CASSRTSGGYSYEQYF. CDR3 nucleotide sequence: TGTGCCAGCAGTCGGACTAGCGGGGGGTACTCCTACGAGCAGTACTTC.

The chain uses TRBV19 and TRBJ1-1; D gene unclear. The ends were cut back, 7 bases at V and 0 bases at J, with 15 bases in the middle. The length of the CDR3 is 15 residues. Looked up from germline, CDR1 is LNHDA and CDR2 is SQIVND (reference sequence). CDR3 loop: CASMRVGGMNTEAFF. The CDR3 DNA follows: TGTGCCAGTATGCGGGTCGGAGGTATGAACACTGAAGCTTTCTTT.

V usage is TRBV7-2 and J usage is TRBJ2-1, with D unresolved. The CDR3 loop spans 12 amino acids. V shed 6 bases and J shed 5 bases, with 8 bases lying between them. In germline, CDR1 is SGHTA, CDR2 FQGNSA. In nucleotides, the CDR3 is TGTGCCAGCAGATTACCAAACAATGAGCAGTTCTTC. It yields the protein CASRLPNNEQFF.

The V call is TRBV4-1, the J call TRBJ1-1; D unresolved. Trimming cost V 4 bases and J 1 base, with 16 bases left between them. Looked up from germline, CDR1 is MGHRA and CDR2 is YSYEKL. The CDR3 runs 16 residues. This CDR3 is CASSPGAARKNTEAFF. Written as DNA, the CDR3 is TGCGCCAGCAGCCCCGGAGCAGCAAGGAAGAACACTGAAGCTTTCTTT.

CDR3 bases: TGTGCCAGCAGCTTTTACGGTAGCGGGGGGCAGAGCTCCTACAATGAGCAGTTCTTC. It translates to CASSFYGSGGQSSYNEQFF. This chain joins TRBV11-1 and TRBJ2-1; TRBD2 matches 10 bases. V dropped 3 bases and J dropped 0; count of bases not matched to a gene: 11. CDR1 is SGHAT and CDR2 is FQDESV in the germline V gene (reference sequence). The length of the CDR3 is 19 residues.

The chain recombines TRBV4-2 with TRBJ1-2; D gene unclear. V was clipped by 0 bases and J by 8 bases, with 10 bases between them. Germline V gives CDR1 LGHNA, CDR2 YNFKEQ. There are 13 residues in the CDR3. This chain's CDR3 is CASSQDSARGYTF. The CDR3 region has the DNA TGTGCCAGCAGCCAAGATTCGGCGCGGGGCTACACCTTC.

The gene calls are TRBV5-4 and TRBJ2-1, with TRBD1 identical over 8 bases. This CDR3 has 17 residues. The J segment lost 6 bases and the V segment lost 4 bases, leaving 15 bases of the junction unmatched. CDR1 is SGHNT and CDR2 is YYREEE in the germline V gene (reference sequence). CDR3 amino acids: CASSANIDRGVSNEQFF. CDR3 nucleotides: TGTGCCAGCAGCGCTAATATCGACAGGGGAGTTAGCAATGAGCAGTTCTTC.

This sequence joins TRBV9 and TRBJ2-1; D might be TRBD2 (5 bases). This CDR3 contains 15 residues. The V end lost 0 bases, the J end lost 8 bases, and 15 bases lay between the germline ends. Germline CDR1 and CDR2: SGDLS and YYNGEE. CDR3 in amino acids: CASSVGTRLIDEQFF. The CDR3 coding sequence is TGTGCCAGCAGCGTAGGCACTAGGTTGATCGATGAGCAGTTCTTC.

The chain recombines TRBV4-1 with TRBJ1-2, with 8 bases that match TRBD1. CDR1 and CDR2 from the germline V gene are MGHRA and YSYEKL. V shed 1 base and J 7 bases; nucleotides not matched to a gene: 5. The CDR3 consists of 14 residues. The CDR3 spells CASSQGQGKGGYTF. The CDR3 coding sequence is TGCGCCAGCAGCCAAGGACAGGGGAAGGGTGGCTACACCTTC.

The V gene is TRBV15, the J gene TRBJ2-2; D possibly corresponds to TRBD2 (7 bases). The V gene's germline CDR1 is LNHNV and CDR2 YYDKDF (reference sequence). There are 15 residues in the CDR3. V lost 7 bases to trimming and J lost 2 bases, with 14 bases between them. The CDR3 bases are TGTGCCACCATGGGGGGGGCCCCCAACACCGGGGAGCTGTTTTTT. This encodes CATMGGAPNTGELFF.

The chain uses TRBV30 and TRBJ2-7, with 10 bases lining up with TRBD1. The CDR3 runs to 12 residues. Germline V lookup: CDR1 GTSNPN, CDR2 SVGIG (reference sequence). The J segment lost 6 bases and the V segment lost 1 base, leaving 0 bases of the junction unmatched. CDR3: CAWSGTGGEQYF. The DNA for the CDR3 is TGTGCCTGGAGTGGGACAGGGGGCGAGCAGTACTTC.

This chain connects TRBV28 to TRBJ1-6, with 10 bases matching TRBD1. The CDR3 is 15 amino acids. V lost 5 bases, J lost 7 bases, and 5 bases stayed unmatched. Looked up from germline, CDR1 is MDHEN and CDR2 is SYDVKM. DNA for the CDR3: TGTGCCAGCAGTCCCCGACAGGGGGCCAATTCACCCCTCCACTTT. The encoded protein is CASSPRQGANSPLHF.

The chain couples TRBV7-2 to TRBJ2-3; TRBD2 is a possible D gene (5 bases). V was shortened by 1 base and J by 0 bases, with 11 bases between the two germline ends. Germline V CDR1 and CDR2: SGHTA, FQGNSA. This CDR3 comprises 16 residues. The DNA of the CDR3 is TGTGCCAGCAGCTTAGAAAGGAGAGGGAGCACAGATACGCAGTATTTT. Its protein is CASSLERRGSTDTQYF.

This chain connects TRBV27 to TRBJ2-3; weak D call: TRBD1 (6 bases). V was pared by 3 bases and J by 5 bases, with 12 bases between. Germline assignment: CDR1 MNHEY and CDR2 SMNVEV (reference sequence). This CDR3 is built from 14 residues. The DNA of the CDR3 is TGTGCCAGCAGTTTCTCGGGACAACAAGATACGCAGTATTTT. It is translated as CASSFSGQQDTQYF.

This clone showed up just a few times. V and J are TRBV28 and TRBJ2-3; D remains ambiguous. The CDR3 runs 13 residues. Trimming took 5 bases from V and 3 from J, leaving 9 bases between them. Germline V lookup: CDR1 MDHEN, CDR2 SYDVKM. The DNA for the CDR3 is TGTGCCAGCAGTAAGCCGAGTACAGATACGCAGTATTTT. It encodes CASSKPSTDTQYF.

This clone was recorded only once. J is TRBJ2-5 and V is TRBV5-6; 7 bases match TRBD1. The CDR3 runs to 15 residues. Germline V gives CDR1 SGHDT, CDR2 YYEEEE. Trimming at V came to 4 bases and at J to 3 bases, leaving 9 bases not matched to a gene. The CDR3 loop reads CASSPRGQGEETQYF. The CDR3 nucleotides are TGTGCCAGCAGCCCTCGGGGTCAGGGGGAAGAGACCCAGTACTTC.

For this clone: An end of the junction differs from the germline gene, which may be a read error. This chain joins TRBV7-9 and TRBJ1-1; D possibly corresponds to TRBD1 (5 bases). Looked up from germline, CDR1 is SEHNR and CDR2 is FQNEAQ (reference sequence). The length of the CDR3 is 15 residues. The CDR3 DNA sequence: TGTTCCAGCAGCTCGGTTGTGACAGAGAACACTGAAGCTTTCTTT. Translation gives CSSSSVVTENTEAFF. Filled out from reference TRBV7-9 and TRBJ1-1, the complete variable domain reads DTGVSQNPRHKITKRGQNVTFRCDPISEHNRLYWYRQTLGQGPEFLTYFQNEAQLEKSRLLSDRFSAERPKGSFSTLEIQRTEQGDSAMYLCSSSSVVTENTEAFFGQGTRLTVV.

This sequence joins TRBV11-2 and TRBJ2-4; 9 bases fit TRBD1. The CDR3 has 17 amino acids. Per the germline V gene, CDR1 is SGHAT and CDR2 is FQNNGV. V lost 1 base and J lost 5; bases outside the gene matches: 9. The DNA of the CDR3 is TGTGCCAGCAGCTTAGGGTACAGGGGGCGAAGCCAAAACATTCAGTACTTC. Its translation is CASSLGYRGRSQNIQYF.